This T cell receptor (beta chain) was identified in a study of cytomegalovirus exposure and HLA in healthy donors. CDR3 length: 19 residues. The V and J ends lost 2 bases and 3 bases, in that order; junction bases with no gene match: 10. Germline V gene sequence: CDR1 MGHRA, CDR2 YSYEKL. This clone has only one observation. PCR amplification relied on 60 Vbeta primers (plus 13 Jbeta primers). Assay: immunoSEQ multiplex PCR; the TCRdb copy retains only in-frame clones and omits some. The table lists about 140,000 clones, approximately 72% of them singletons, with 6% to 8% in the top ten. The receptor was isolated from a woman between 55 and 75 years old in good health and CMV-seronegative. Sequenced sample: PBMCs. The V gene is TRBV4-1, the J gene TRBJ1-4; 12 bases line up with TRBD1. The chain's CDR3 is CASSQLGTGGRVANEKLFF. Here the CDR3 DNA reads TGCGCCAGCAGCCAACTGGGGACAGGGGGCAGAGTGGCTAATGAAAAACTGTTTTTT.